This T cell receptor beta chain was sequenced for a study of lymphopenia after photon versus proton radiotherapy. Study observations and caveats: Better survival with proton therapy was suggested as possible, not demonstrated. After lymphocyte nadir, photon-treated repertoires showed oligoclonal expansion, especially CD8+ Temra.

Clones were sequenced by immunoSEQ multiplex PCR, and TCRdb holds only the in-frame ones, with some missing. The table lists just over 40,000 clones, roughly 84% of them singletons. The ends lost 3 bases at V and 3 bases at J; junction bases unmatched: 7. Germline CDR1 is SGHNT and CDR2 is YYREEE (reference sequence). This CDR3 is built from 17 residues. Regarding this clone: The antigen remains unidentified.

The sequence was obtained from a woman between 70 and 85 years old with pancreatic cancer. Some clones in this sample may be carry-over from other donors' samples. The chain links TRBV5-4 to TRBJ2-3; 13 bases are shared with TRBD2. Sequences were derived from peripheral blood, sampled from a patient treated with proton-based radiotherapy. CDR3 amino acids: CASSSTSGLAGTDTQYF. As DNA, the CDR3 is TGTGCCAGCAGCTCAACCTCGGGACTAGCGGGGACAGATACGCAGTATTTT.